These 17 T cell receptor beta chains share one sample of origin, sequenced in a study of metastatic and nonmetastatic thyroid tumors. Patients had received no treatment of any kind before thyroid surgery. TCRdb recomputed clones from the PCR reads via MiXCR. Of roughly 33,000 clones detected, about 18% appear once; the ten largest clones hold around an eighth. The source material was blood. These receptor sequences come from a male donor with papillary thyroid cancer or a benign thyroid nodule (not recorded which). Some clones in this sample may be carry-over from other donors' samples.

This clone has a handful of counts. The rearrangement links TRBV6-1 to TRBJ1-1; TRBD1 agrees at 8 bases. This CDR3 has 17 amino acids. The V gene end was trimmed by 8 bases and the J gene end by 1 base; junction bases not matched to a gene: 15. Germline CDR1 reads MNHNS; CDR2 reads SASEGT. DNA of the CDR3: TGTGCCAGCCCTCTGGGACAGGTCGTCGAACGGAACACTGAAGCTTTCTTT. Encoded protein: CASPLGQVVERNTEAFF.

This clone is judged medium-sized. The chain combines TRBV28 with TRBJ2-2, with 9 bases matching TRBD1. There are 15 residues in the CDR3. V lost 4 bases to trimming and J lost 6 bases; unmatched junction nucleotides: 6. Germline CDR1 MDHEN, CDR2 SYDVKM. The DNA of the CDR3 is TGTGCCAGCAGTTCGGACAGGGGATCGCCCGGGGAGCTGTTTTTT. Amino acids: CASSSDRGSPGELFF.

The chain uses TRBV11-2 and TRBJ2-3; D gene unclear. The germline CDR1 and CDR2 sequences are SGHAT and FQNNGV. V was shortened by 6 bases and J by 2 bases, with 15 bases between the two germline ends. The CDR3 runs 15 residues. This CDR3 reads CASRLTHGYTDTQYF. The DNA of the CDR3 is TGTGCCAGCAGGCTCACTCACGGTTACACAGATACGCAGTATTTT. The full variable domain, completed using reference TRBV11-2 and TRBJ2-3, is EAGVAQSPRYKIIEKRQSVAFWCNPISGHATLYWYQQILGQGPKLLIQFQNNGVVDDSQLPKDRFSAERLKGVDSTLKIQPAKLEDSAVYLCASRLTHGYTDTQYFGPGTRLTVL.

This clone was seen only once. Likely a read error: the CDR3 ends without its conserved phenylalanine or tryptophan. The gene calls are TRBV5-8 and TRBJ2-7; no firm D call. Germline CDR1 and CDR2: SGHTS and YDEGEE. CDR3 length equals 14 residues. Trimming left V 0 bases short and J 7 bases short, with 14 bases between. CDR3 DNA sequence: TGTGCCAGCAGCTTGGGTTCGGTACTAAGGGAGCAGTACCTC. Protein sequence: CASSLGSVLREQYL.

This clone was seen a handful of times. Additional DNA sequences in this sample encode the identical CDR3. The gene calls are TRBV20-1 and TRBJ1-1; TRBD1 is a possible D gene (5 bases). Between the trimmed V and J ends, which lost 0 bases and 1 base, there was a span of 9 bases. This CDR3 is built from 14 residues. Germline CDR1 reads DFQATT; CDR2 reads SNEGSKA (reference sequence). CDR3 sequence reads: CSAREGGGNTEAFF. Written as DNA, the CDR3 is TGCAGTGCTAGAGAGGGGGGTGGGAACACTGAAGCTTTCTTT.

As to this clone: Different DNA sequences within this sample yield the same CDR3. The rearrangement uses TRBV7-6 and TRBJ1-3; weak D call: TRBD1 (6 bases). The CDR3 spans 17 residues. Germline values: CDR1 SGHVS, CDR2 FNYEAQ. V was clipped by 2 bases and J by 0 bases, with 14 bases between them. The CDR3 region is CASSLQTGASSGNTIYF. CDR3 DNA: TGTGCCAGCAGCTTACAGACAGGTGCCAGCTCTGGAAACACCATATATTTT.

This clone was seen a few times. The junction differs from germline at one of its ends, possibly a read error. This sample includes further DNA sequences coding for the same CDR3. The chain employs TRBV6-1 and TRBJ2-3; D ambiguous. Germline-derived CDR1 and CDR2 are MNHNS and SASEGT. There are 12 residues in the CDR3. Here the CDR3 reads CASSLNTDTQYF. CDR3 DNA sequence: TGTGCCAGTAGTCTAAACACAGATACACAGTATTTT.

This clone was counted a single time. The junction differs from germline at one of its ends, possibly a read error. This CDR3 reads CASSPDRVGTRELFF. The CDR3 nucleotides are TGCGCCAGCAGTCCCGACAGGGTGGGCACCAGGGAGCTGTTTTTT. The V gene is TRBV5-1, the J gene TRBJ2-2, with TRBD1 matching over 7 bases. In germline, CDR1 is SGHRS, CDR2 YFSETQ. This CDR3 is 15 amino acids long.

This clone was observed a few times. This chain joins TRBV12-3 or TRBV12-4 and TRBJ1-2; 11 bases line up with TRBD1. This CDR3 is 13 amino acids long. The ends lost 3 bases at V and 8 bases at J; junction bases unmatched: 2. The CDR3 spells CASSLGQGGGYTF. CDR3 nucleotide sequence: TGTGCCAGCAGTTTGGGACAGGGGGGCGGCTACACCTTC.

This clone was picked up many times. The genes are TRBV12-3 or TRBV12-4 and TRBJ1-1; no reliable D call. This CDR3 is 14 amino acids long. Trimming took 4 bases from V and 0 from J, leaving 9 bases between them. CDR3 in DNA: TGTGCCAGCAGTTGGCTAAAAATGAACACTGAAGCTTTCTTT. Its translation is CASSWLKMNTEAFF.

In its sample, this clone was seen many times. In DNA form, the CDR3 reads TGCAGTGGGCTCGGACTAGCGGGGAACTACGAGCAGTACTTC. Residues: CSGLGLAGNYEQYF. The chain recombines TRBV20-1 with TRBJ2-7; 12 bases agree with TRBD2. J lost 3 bases, V lost 7 bases, and 7 bases had no gene match. CDR1 is DFQATT, CDR2 SNEGSKA, per germline (reference sequence). The CDR3 has 14 amino acids.

On this clone: A clone one base away is much larger, so this may be a read error. The rearrangement links TRBV7-8 to TRBJ1-2; tentative D call: TRBD1 (6 bases). Germline CDR1 reads SGHVS; CDR2 reads FQNEAQ. The CDR3 contains 15 residues. Trimming cost V 6 bases and J 8 bases, with 22 bases left between them. The CDR3 reads CASSPGGVGAPGYTF. CDR3 nucleotides: TGTGCCAGCAGTCCAGGTGGGGTGGGGGCGCCGGGCTACACCTTC.

This clone has just a few counts. The rearrangement links TRBV6-2 or TRBV6-3 to TRBJ1-2; D is unclear. Germline V lookup: CDR1 MNHEY, CDR2 SVGEGT. V was clipped by 0 bases and J by 2 bases, with 7 bases between them. The CDR3 loop spans 14 amino acids. CDR3 region: CASSYSKGNYGYTF. CDR3 coding DNA: TGTGCCAGCAGTTACTCGAAAGGGAACTATGGCTACACCTTC.

This clone was seen repeatedly, ten times or more. This sequence joins TRBV30 and TRBJ1-1; unclear D gene. The CDR3 length is 13 residues. V lost 1 base and J 5 bases, leaving 11 bases between the germline ends. From germline, CDR1 is GTSNPN and CDR2 SVGIG (reference sequence). DNA of the CDR3: TGTGCCTGGAGTGCCCTCAGAGAGACTGAAGCTTTCTTT. Translation gives CAWSALRETEAFF.

This clone was counted many times. This chain links TRBV7-9 with TRBJ1-1, with D unresolved. V was shortened by 5 bases and J by 0 bases, with 13 bases between the two germline ends. Germline CDR1 and CDR2: SEHNR and FQNEAQ (reference sequence). This CDR3 has 15 residues. The chain's CDR3 is CASSRRGRLNTEAFF. The CDR3 nucleotides are TGTGCCAGCAGCCGACGCGGAAGGTTGAACACTGAAGCTTTCTTT.

The chain has TRBV28 and TRBJ2-1, with 7 positions matching TRBD2. The CDR3 covers 14 residues. CDR1 MDHEN and CDR2 SYDVKM come from the germline V gene. J lost 10 bases, V lost 5 bases, and 11 bases had no gene match. CDR3 sequence reads: CASSQSLGGREQFF. CDR3 nucleotides: TGTGCCAGCAGTCAATCCTTGGGGGGGAGAGAGCAGTTCTTC. Using reference TRBV28 and TRBJ2-1 for the parts outside the CDR3, the full variable domain is DVKVTQSSRYLVKRTGEKVFLECVQDMDHENMFWYRQDPGLGLRLIYFSYDVKMKEKGDIPEGYSVSREKKERFSLILESASTNQTSMYLCASSQSLGGREQFFGPGTRLTVL.

J is TRBJ2-1 and V is TRBV24-1, with 7 bases fitting TRBD2. Germline V CDR1 and CDR2: KGHDR, SFDVKD. The CDR3 length is 16 residues. Unmatched junction bases numbered 11, after V lost 6 bases and J lost 4 bases. DNA of the CDR3: TGTGCCACCAGTAATCCGGGACTACGAGGGTACAATGAGCAGTTCTTC. Encoded protein: CATSNPGLRGYNEQFF.